The present TCR beta chain was sequenced within a study of vaccination and CD4 T cells after COVID-19. In germline, CDR1 is DFQATT, CDR2 SNEGSKA (reference sequence). Unmatched junction bases numbered 1, after V lost 3 bases and J lost 2 bases. The CDR3 totals 13 residues. The Oncomine TCR Beta short-read assay sequenced DNA from cultured CD4+ T cells. TCRdb independently ran MiXCR on the PCR reads; one entry per CDR3 protein. The top ten hold approximately 25% of the sample, which has over 15,000 distinct CDR3 sequences, 35% to 45% seen once. Treatment indicated: roughly nine-day PBMC culture with coronavirus spike peptide pools or control peptides (ViraFEST assay). This clonotype has a handful of counts. Its antigen is currently unknown.

The source of this sequence is a human donor who received a COVID-19 vaccine. The V gene is TRBV20-1, the J gene TRBJ2-3, with 8 positions matching TRBD2. This specimen consisted of CD4+ T cells from blood, cultured in vitro, obtained before SARS-CoV-2 vaccination. In DNA, the CDR3 is TGCAGTGCTAGCGGGGGGGCCACAGATACGCAGTATTTT. Protein sequence: CSASGGATDTQYF.